Below are 2 T cell receptor beta chains sequenced from a single sample in a study of spatial heterogeneity in lung cancer. The time point denotes: sample taken at primary tumor resection. TCRdb reprocessed the 5' RACE reads with MiXCR, giving one entry per CDR3 protein. The sample yields tens of thousands of distinct CDR3 sequences, about 7% seen once. The sequencing here drew on PBMCs, taken at surgery. The receptors were sampled from a female donor with early-stage non-small cell lung cancer.

This clonotype was seen just once. A read error may explain this, as a much larger clone is one base away. This sequence joins TRBV7-3 and TRBJ2-5; D perhaps matches TRBD1 (5 bases). Trimming took off 2 bases at V and 9 bases at J, with 13 bases between the two ends. The CDR3 has 13 residues. Germline CDR1 is SGHTA and CDR2 is FQGTGA. CDR3 in amino acids: CASSLAGYEAQYF. The CDR3 DNA reads TGTGCCAGCAGCTTAGCAGGGTACGAGGCCCAGTACTTC.

This clonotype has only a few counts. The chain combines TRBV20-1 with TRBJ1-4, with 8 bases lining up with TRBD1. Germline V CDR1 and CDR2: DFQATT, SNEGSKA (reference sequence). Germline trimming cut 7 bases from V and 8 bases from J; bases unmatched to any gene: 18. The CDR3 is 16 amino acids. The CDR3 nucleotides are TGCAGTGTCCGGGACAGGCCTCTACGAGGGAAGGAAAAACTGTTTTTT. It codes for CSVRDRPLRGKEKLFF.